One sample yielded the 18 T cell receptor beta chains listed below, sequenced in a study of cytomegalovirus exposure and HLA in healthy donors. In the PCR, 60 Vbeta and 13 Jbeta primers were used. Measured with immunoSEQ multiplex PCR; TCRdb has only the in-frame clones, and not every one. Across 55,000 to 65,000 clones, the top ten clones capture 3.6% of the sample. The specimen was PBMCs. The source of these receptors is a woman younger than 30 in good health and CMV-seronegative.

This CDR3 reads CASLPPTGWLFLDKNIQYF. In DNA form, the CDR3 reads TGTGCCAGCCTCCCGCCGACAGGGTGGTTATTCCTGGACAAAAACATTCAGTACTTC. The J gene is TRBJ2-4, the V gene TRBV2; TRBD1 agrees at 7 bases. The CDR3 length is 19 residues. The germline CDR1 and CDR2 sequences are SNHLY and FYNNEI. V gave up 8 bases and J gave up 3 bases; unmatched junction bases: 22.

The rearrangement joins TRBV11-3 to TRBJ2-5, with D perhaps assigned TRBD1 or TRBD2 (5 bases each). Between the trimmed V and J ends, which lost 5 bases and 4 bases, there was a span of 14 bases. Germline CDR1 SGHNT, CDR2 YENEEA. The CDR3 is 14 amino acids. CDR3 coding DNA: TGTGCCAGCAGCCTAGCCCTGGGGCGAGAGACCCAGTACTTC. This translates into CASSLALGRETQYF.

The genes are TRBV18 and TRBJ2-7; possible D gene TRBD1, 5 bases. V dropped 3 bases and J dropped 5 bases, with 17 bases sitting between them. This CDR3 spans 15 amino acids. The germline gives CDR1 KGHSH, CDR2 LQKENI. The CDR3 DNA sequence: TGTGCCAGCTCACCCTTGACAGAGTCCTACCACGAGCAGTACTTC. Residues: CASSPLTESYHEQYF.

J is TRBJ1-6 and V is TRBV2; 7 bases map to TRBD1. V shed 6 bases and J 5 bases; nucleotides not matched to a gene: 7. The CDR3 loop spans 15 amino acids. Germline V gene lookup returns CDR1 SNHLY and CDR2 FYNNEI. CDR3 sequence reads: CASRMGQNHNSPLHF. The CDR3 region has the DNA TGTGCCAGCAGGATGGGACAGAACCATAATTCACCCCTCCACTTT.

The chain has TRBV6-1 and TRBJ2-5, with D perhaps TRBD2 (6 bases). This CDR3 comprises 14 residues. Trimming pared 5 bases from V and 1 base from J, leaving 11 bases between. The germline gives CDR1 MNHNS, CDR2 SASEGT. The DNA of the CDR3 is TGTGCCAGCAGTCCCCGGGAGCCCCAAGAGACCCAGTACTTC. Translation gives CASSPREPQETQYF.

This chain connects TRBV4-1 to TRBJ2-3, with 11 bases fitting TRBD2. V was clipped by 3 bases and J by 0 bases; unmatched bases: 2. Germline assignment: CDR1 MGHRA and CDR2 YSYEKL. The CDR3 totals 16 residues. CDR3 amino acids: CASSQGLAASTDTQYF. CDR3 coding DNA: TGCGCCAGCAGCCAGGGACTAGCGGCTAGCACAGATACGCAGTATTTT.

The rearrangement joins TRBV29-1 to TRBJ2-1; TRBD2 aligns across 13 bases. The CDR3 extends over 13 amino acids. V trimming: 4 bases; J trimming: 9 bases; junction bases outside the gene matches: 3. CDR1 is SQVTM, CDR2 ANQGSEA, per germline. CDR3 region: CSVGLAGGTEQFF. In DNA, the CDR3 is TGCAGCGTTGGACTAGCGGGGGGCACTGAGCAGTTCTTC.

The V call is TRBV6-6, the J call TRBJ2-1; 10 bases match TRBD2. The germline V gene encodes CDR1 MNHNY and CDR2 SVGAGI (reference sequence). J was trimmed by 8 bases and V by 5 bases; bases with no gene match: 9. CDR3 length: 15 residues. The CDR3 DNA sequence: TGTGCCAGCAGTAAAGGACTAGCGGTAGTTGATGAGCAGTTCTTC. It specifies CASSKGLAVVDEQFF.

The chain carries TRBV4-2 and TRBJ1-1; TRBD1 agrees at 7 bases. Germline CDR1 and CDR2: LGHNA and YNFKEQ. The CDR3 totals 15 residues. The ends lost 6 bases at V and 0 bases at J; junction bases unmatched: 7. The CDR3: CASRPNRGLNTEAFF. CDR3 nucleotide sequence: TGTGCCAGCAGACCCAACAGGGGTTTGAACACTGAAGCTTTCTTT.

The rearrangement uses TRBV5-1 and TRBJ1-1, with TRBD1 matching over 10 bases. The germline V gene has CDR1 SGHRS and CDR2 YFSETQ. The CDR3 length is 15 residues. After removal of 4 bases from V and 5 bases from J, the junction contained 8 bases not matched to a gene. CDR3 amino acids: CASSPPGQGLTEAFF. CDR3 DNA: TGCGCCAGCAGCCCCCCGGGACAGGGGCTAACTGAAGCTTTCTTT.

This sequence joins TRBV5-5 and TRBJ1-1, with 11 bases lining up with TRBD1. V was pared by 4 bases and J by 4 bases, with 12 bases of the junction left unmatched. The CDR3 has 17 amino acids. Germline V gene data show CDR1 as SGHKS and CDR2 as YYEKEE (reference sequence). In nucleotides, the CDR3 is TGTGCCAGCAGCGTGGTAGGGACAGGGGGAGGGAGCACTGAAGCTTTCTTT. This translates into CASSVVGTGGGSTEAFF.

This chain links TRBV19 with TRBJ2-5, with TRBD2 identical over 12 bases. J was trimmed by 5 bases and V by 3 bases; bases with no gene match: 10. CDR3 length equals 17 residues. The germline V gene has CDR1 LNHDA and CDR2 SQIVND (reference sequence). The CDR3 loop is CASSIEIGLAGGETQYF. The CDR3 nucleotides read TGTGCCAGTAGTATTGAGATAGGCCTAGCGGGAGGGGAGACCCAGTACTTC.

The V gene is TRBV30, the J gene TRBJ2-3, with a possible D match to TRBD2 (6 bases). From germline, CDR1 is GTSNPN and CDR2 SVGIG (reference sequence). There are 12 residues in the CDR3. V was pared by 2 bases and J by 8 bases, with 11 bases between. The CDR3 DNA reads as TGTGCCTGGAGTCCAAACGGGGGTACGCAGTATTTT. This codes for CAWSPNGGTQYF. The whole variable domain, filled in from reference TRBV30 and TRBJ2-3, reads SQTIHQWPATLVQPVGSPLSLECTVEGTSNPNLYWYRQAAGRGLQLLFYSVGIGQISSEVPQNLSASRPQDRQFILSSKKLLLSDSGFYLCAWSPNGGTQYFGPGTRLTVL.

This chain connects TRBV19 to TRBJ1-5, with D perhaps matching TRBD1 (5 bases). From germline, CDR1 is LNHDA and CDR2 SQIVND (reference sequence). V gave up 7 bases and J gave up 3 bases, with 16 bases separating them. The CDR3 runs 15 residues. The CDR3, as DNA: TGTGCCAGTACAAAGTTGGCGGGGACCAATCAGCCCCAGCATTTT. Protein sequence: CASTKLAGTNQPQHF.

J is TRBJ2-7 and V is TRBV11-2; 9 bases are shared with TRBD1. Germline V gene sequence: CDR1 SGHAT, CDR2 FQNNGV. The CDR3 extends over 15 amino acids. Trimming took 7 bases from V and 5 from J; bases not matched to a gene: 12. CDR3 in DNA: TGTGCCAGCAAATTGTCCGGGACAGGGAGAGACGAGCAGTACTTC. It codes for CASKLSGTGRDEQYF.

The rearrangement uses TRBV5-1 and TRBJ1-5; D perhaps matches TRBD1 (6 bases). V was cut by 0 bases and J by 0 bases, with 16 bases left in between. CDR1 and CDR2 (germline): SGHRS, YFSETQ. The CDR3 contains 18 residues. The CDR3 DNA follows: TGCGCCAGCAGCTTGGCTGGCAGGGGTCACTATAGCAATCAGCCCCAGCATTTT. Amino acid sequence: CASSLAGRGHYSNQPQHF.

For the CDR3, the DNA is TGTGCCATCAGTCTTAGCGGGATACAGTCCTACGAGCAGTACTTC. Protein: CAISLSGIQSYEQYF. This chain joins TRBV10-3 and TRBJ2-7; TRBD2 agrees at 8 bases. From germline, CDR1 is ENHRY and CDR2 SYGVKD. The CDR3 is 15 amino acids. V lost 5 bases to trimming and J lost 1 base; unmatched junction nucleotides: 7.

V and J are TRBV25-1 and TRBJ2-1; no definite D call. The CDR3 is 12 amino acids. Germline assignment: CDR1 MGHDK and CDR2 SYGVNS. V gave up 4 bases and J gave up 5 bases, with 6 bases separating them. CDR3: CASSGRDNEQFF. The CDR3 DNA reads TGTGCCAGCAGTGGACGGGACAATGAGCAGTTCTTC. The whole variable domain, filled in from reference TRBV25-1 and TRBJ2-1, reads EADIYQTPRYLVIGTGKKITLECSQTMGHDKMYWYQQDPGMELHLIHYSYGVNSTEKGDLSSESTVSRIRTEHFPLTLESARPSHTSQYLCASSGRDNEQFFGPGTRLTVL.